This T cell receptor beta chain was recorded in a study of blood T cell repertoires in COVID-19. Study overall: Collection of acute and convalescent COVID-19 samples took place in the United States, Italy and Spain. The cDNA or gDNA used as material had been derived from T cells, B-cell-depleted T cells, or PBMCs.

The V gene lost 0 bases and the J gene lost 4 bases, with 17 bases spanning the gap. The CDR3 covers 17 residues. Germline V CDR1 and CDR2: SGHDT, YYEEEE. Seattle cases were enrolled at active infection and followed longitudinally. Original processing methods: Scientists estimated how many nucleated cells there were by amplifying reference gene primers. Sequenced by immunoSEQ multiplex PCR; TCRdb stores in-frame clones only, minus some. V and J calls and clone size come straight from that table; D and trimming were deduced from the DNA. The repertoire includes 150,000 or so clones, about four fifths of them detected once, and about 5% sits in the top ten.

Sequenced: peripheral blood. The chain has TRBV5-6 and TRBJ1-5; D not certain. This TCR came from a woman aged 70 to 79 with COVID-19, enrolled during active disease. The CDR3 region is CASSLGVGGKRNQPQHF. In DNA form, the CDR3 reads TGTGCCAGCAGCTTGGGGGTTGGCGGAAAGAGGAATCAGCCCCAGCATTTT.